Below are 18 T cell receptor beta chains sequenced from a single sample in a study of T cell repertoires in cytomegalovirus infection. TCRdb re-called the reads with MiXCR, one entry per CDR3 protein. The sample includes around 740,000 distinct CDR3 sequences, roughly 36% of them seen just once. Sequenced input: PBMCs. These receptors came from a human donor in good health (CMV status not recorded). Some clones in this sample may be carry-over from other donors' samples.

Note on this clonotype: The conserved final phenylalanine or tryptophan is absent from the CDR3, which likely points to a read error. The chain links TRBV7-2 to TRBJ2-7; the D is unclear. This CDR3 spans 13 amino acids. From germline, CDR1 is SGHTA and CDR2 FQGNSA. The ends were cut back, 4 bases at V and 0 bases at J, with 7 bases in the middle. CDR3 nucleotides: TGTGCCAGCAGCTCCGACCTCTCCTACGAGCAGTACTTA. Its protein product is CASSSDLSYEQYL.

This clonotype was counted ten times or more. The V call is TRBV28, the J call TRBJ1-1; 9 bases agree with TRBD1. The CDR3 consists of 12 residues. The germline CDR1 and CDR2 sequences are MDHEN and SYDVKM. V was pared by 9 bases and J by 5 bases, with 4 bases of the junction left unmatched. The CDR3 bases are TGTGCCAGTGGGACAGGGTTAACTGAAGCTTTCTTT. Its translation: CASGTGLTEAFF.

The rearrangement uses TRBV10-3 and TRBJ2-2; TRBD2 matches at 10 bases. The V gene's germline CDR1 is ENHRY and CDR2 SYGVKD. Unmatched junction bases numbered 4, after V lost 10 bases and J lost 2 bases. The CDR3 spans 14 residues. The CDR3 spells CATGLAENTGELFF. In nucleotides, the CDR3 is TGTGCCACCGGACTAGCGGAAAACACCGGGGAGCTGTTTTTT.

The chain links TRBV6-1 to TRBJ2-1; D tentatively fits TRBD1 or TRBD2 (5 bases each). This CDR3 has 17 residues. V lost 5 bases and J lost 5, with 22 bases in between. Looked up from germline, CDR1 is MNHNS and CDR2 is SASEGT. The CDR3 sequence: CASSFLRRTMGHNEQFF. The CDR3 nucleotides read TGTGCCAGCAGTTTCTTGAGGAGGACGATGGGGCACAATGAGCAGTTCTTC.

This clonotype was seen a few times. The CDR3 nucleotides are TGTGCCAGCACAGGAGGTAGCGGAAAGGACGAGCAGTACTTC. Protein: CASTGGSGKDEQYF. The J gene is TRBJ2-7, the V gene TRBV6-6; a weak D match, TRBD2 (6 bases). This CDR3 spans 14 amino acids. V was shortened by 7 bases and J by 5 bases, with 18 bases between the two germline ends. Germline V gene lookup returns CDR1 MNHNY and CDR2 SVGAGI (reference sequence).

The sample holds a few counts of this clonotype. This chain connects TRBV7-9 to TRBJ2-1, with TRBD1 identical over 9 bases. With V trimmed by 7 bases and J by 2 bases, 6 bases remained unmatched. The CDR3 loop spans 15 amino acids. CDR1 and CDR2 from the germline V gene are SEHNR and FQNEAQ (reference sequence). The CDR3 coding sequence is TGTGCCAGCAACCCACAGGGGGCAACCTACAATGAGCAGTTCTTC. Encoded protein: CASNPQGATYNEQFF.

In this sample, this clonotype turned up many times. This chain connects TRBV7-8 to TRBJ2-2; 8 bases fit TRBD2. The CDR3 length is 14 residues. The V gene's germline CDR1 is SGHVS and CDR2 FQNEAQ. With V trimmed by 6 bases and J by 6 bases, 6 bases remained unmatched. The DNA for the CDR3 is TGTGCCAGCAGTGAGACTAGCGTCCCCGGGGAGCTGTTTTTT. It encodes CASSETSVPGELFF. Together with reference TRBV7-8 and TRBJ2-2, the CDR3 gives the full variable domain: GAGVSQSPRYKVAKRGQDVALRCDPISGHVSLFWYQQALGQGPEFLTYFQNEAQLDKSGLPSDRFFAERPEGSVSTLKIQRTQQEDSAVYLCASSETSVPGELFFGEGSRLTVL.

The CDR3 spells CASSQLRREQFF. The CDR3 DNA reads as TGTGCCAGCAGCCAACTCCGTCGTGAGCAGTTCTTC. The rearrangement links TRBV7-2 to TRBJ2-1, with no clear D. This CDR3 contains 12 residues. The V and J ends lost 5 bases and 9 bases respectively, with 11 bases between them. Germline assignment: CDR1 SGHTA and CDR2 FQGNSA.

This chain connects TRBV11-2 to TRBJ1-6; D is unclear. The ends were cut back, 5 bases at V and 0 bases at J, with 14 bases in the middle. CDR3 length equals 17 residues. Germline lookup yields CDR1 SGHAT and CDR2 FQNNGV. The CDR3 DNA follows: TGTGCCAGCAGCAAGACACTTACTCTCTCCTATAATTCACCCCTCCACTTT. Residues: CASSKTLTLSYNSPLHF. Using reference TRBV11-2 and TRBJ1-6 for the parts outside the CDR3, the full variable domain is EAGVAQSPRYKIIEKRQSVAFWCNPISGHATLYWYQQILGQGPKLLIQFQNNGVVDDSQLPKDRFSAERLKGVDSTLKIQPAKLEDSAVYLCASSKTLTLSYNSPLHFGNGTRLTVT.

This clonotype was observed many times. The chain carries TRBV7-6 and TRBJ2-1; no clear D. Germline V lookup: CDR1 SGHVS, CDR2 FNYEAQ. V shed 0 bases and J shed 7 bases, with 10 bases lying between them. This CDR3 spans 14 amino acids. CDR3 coding DNA: TGTGCCAGCAGCTTAGCAGGTCTCCGGAATGAGCAGTTCTTC. It translates to CASSLAGLRNEQFF.

The gene calls are TRBV29-1 and TRBJ1-1, with D possibly matching TRBD1 (5 bases). Per germline, CDR1 SQVTM and CDR2 ANQGSEA. V lost 7 bases and J lost 3, with 15 bases in between. This CDR3 region has 13 residues. The CDR3 is CSGRVAGYTEAFF. As DNA, the CDR3 is TGCAGCGGCCGGGTGGCAGGGTACACTGAAGCTTTCTTT. The variable domain in full, with the rest retrieved from reference TRBV29-1 and TRBJ1-1, is SAVISQKPSRDICQRGTSLTIQCQVDSQVTMMFWYRQQPGQSLTLIATANQGSEATYESGFVIDKFPISRPNLTFSTLTVSNMSPEDSSIYLCSGRVAGYTEAFFGQGTRLTVV.

The V gene is TRBV6-2 or TRBV6-3, the J gene TRBJ1-1; a possible D gene is TRBD1 (5 bases). Trimming left V 5 bases short and J 4 bases short, with 23 bases between. CDR1 is MNHEY and CDR2 is SVGEGT in the germline V gene. The length of the CDR3 is 17 residues. CDR3 in amino acids: CASSPVLNTDTATEAFF. The CDR3 coding sequence is TGTGCCAGCAGTCCCGTCCTAAACACGGACACCGCCACTGAAGCTTTCTTT.

The V call is TRBV7-9, the J call TRBJ1-2; 7 positions match TRBD1. V trimming: 0 bases; J trimming: 7 bases; junction bases outside the gene matches: 5. Germline V gives CDR1 SEHNR, CDR2 FQNEAQ (reference sequence). The CDR3 is 14 amino acids. This CDR3 is CASSLAEGAAGYTF. CDR3 bases: TGTGCCAGCAGCTTAGCGGAGGGGGCAGCTGGCTACACCTTC.

This clonotype occurred many times. The CDR3 region has the DNA TGTGCCAGCAGCCCGTCGGTAGCTTGGGACGTTCGTAATAGACAGGGCTACACCTTC. Residues: CASSPSVAWDVRNRQGYTF. The chain uses TRBV28 and TRBJ1-2, with D maybe TRBD1 (5 bases). Trimming removed 6 bases from V and 8 bases from J, with 34 bases in between. This CDR3 has 19 amino acids. The germline CDR1 and CDR2 sequences are MDHEN and SYDVKM.

On this clonotype itself: Likely a read error: the CDR3 ends without its conserved phenylalanine or tryptophan. This sequence joins TRBV19 and TRBJ1-5, with D maybe TRBD1 (6 bases). The closer fit of TRBJ2-3 to the DNA end suggests the J call may be wrong. CDR1 and CDR2 from the germline V gene are LNHDA and SQIVND (reference sequence). This CDR3 has 16 residues. CDR3 in amino acids: CASSSLWTERDQPQYC. CDR3 DNA: TGTGCCAGTAGTAGCTTATGGACAGAGCGAGATCAGCCCCAGTATTGT.

This sequence joins TRBV7-1 and TRBJ1-1; a possible D gene is TRBD1 (6 bases). TRBV7-1 belongs to the ORF category, with a function that is uncertain. V was clipped by 5 bases and J by 2 bases, with 12 bases between them. The CDR3 extends over 14 amino acids. This CDR3 reads CASSPVGGNTEAFF. CDR3 nucleotide sequence: TGTGCCAGCAGCCCCGTAGGGGGTAACACTGAAGCTTTCTTT.

The chain combines TRBV7-9 with TRBJ2-7; tentatively, D is TRBD2 (5 bases). The CDR3 runs 17 residues. V was shortened by 7 bases and J by 0 bases, with 22 bases between the two germline ends. CDR1 and CDR2 (germline): SEHNR, FQNEAQ (reference sequence). The DNA for the CDR3 is TGTGCCAGCATCCGATGGCTAGGCAGCGGTCGCTCCTACGAGCAGTACTTC. Translation gives CASIRWLGSGRSYEQYF. The entire variable domain, with the rest obtained from reference TRBV7-9 and TRBJ2-7, is as follows: DTGVSQNPRHKITKRGQNVTFRCDPISEHNRLYWYRQTLGQGPEFLTYFQNEAQLEKSRLLSDRFSAERPKGSFSTLEIQRTEQGDSAMYLCASIRWLGSGRSYEQYFGPGTRLTVT.

On this clonotype: A read error may produce the germline difference seen at one junction end. The chain is built from TRBV7-2 and TRBJ1-2; TRBD1 aligns across 7 bases. CDR3 length: 14 amino acids. The V gene's germline CDR1 is SGHTA and CDR2 FQGNSA. CDR3 sequence reads: CDSSLGTAAYGYTF. The CDR3 DNA sequence: TGTGACAGCAGCCTAGGGACAGCAGCCTATGGCTACACCTTC.